This TCR beta chain is drawn from a study of shared clonotypes between healthy human individuals. Findings of the study overall: A handful of donors showed sharing of around 5.3% of naive CD4 clonotypes. Generation of non-shared clonotypes was less probable than generation of clonotypes shared by all four donors.

Concerning this clone: Antigen: not known.

Positively selected for CCR7, the CD45RO-negative cells used as naive CD8 cells excluded terminally differentiated effector memory CD45RA+ cells. Trimming cost V 8 bases and J 0 bases, with 10 bases left between them. CDR3 length: 13 residues. Germline CDR1 is SNHLY and CDR2 is FYNNEI. Using immunoSEQ multiplex PCR, the repertoire was profiled, and TCRdb retains in-frame clones only, with some absent. Of hundreds of thousands of clones listed, 95% to 98% are singletons. The clonotype comes from a man aged 25-45 years in good health. What was sequenced was naive CD8+ T cells sorted from blood. This chain connects TRBV2 to TRBJ2-5; TRBD2 might be the D (6 bases). The DNA for the CDR3 is TGTGCCAGCCCGGGACTCCACCAAGAGACCCAGTACTTC. Its translation is CASPGLHQETQYF.